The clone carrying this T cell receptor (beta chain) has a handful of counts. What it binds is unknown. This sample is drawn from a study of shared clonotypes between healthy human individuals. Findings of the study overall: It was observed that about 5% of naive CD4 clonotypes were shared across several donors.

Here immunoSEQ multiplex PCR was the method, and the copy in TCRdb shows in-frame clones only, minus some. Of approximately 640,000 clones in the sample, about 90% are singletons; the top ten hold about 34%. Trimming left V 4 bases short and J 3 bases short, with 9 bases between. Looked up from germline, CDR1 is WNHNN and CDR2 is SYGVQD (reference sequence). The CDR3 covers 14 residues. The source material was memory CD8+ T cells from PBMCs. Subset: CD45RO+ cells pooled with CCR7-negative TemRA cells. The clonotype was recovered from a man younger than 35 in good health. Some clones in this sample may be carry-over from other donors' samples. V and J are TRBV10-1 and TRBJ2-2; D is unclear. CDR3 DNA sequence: TGCGCCAGCAGTGTTGGGTCGGACACCGGGGAGCTGTTTTTT. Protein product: CASSVGSDTGELFF.